Below are 7 T cell receptor beta chains sequenced from a single sample in a study of graft-versus-host responses after intestinal transplantation. Libraries were prepared by immunoSEQ multiplex PCR; TCRdb keeps only in-frame clonotypes and omits some of them. Among about 54,000 clones listed, roughly nine tenths were seen once. Sequences were derived from PBMCs, sampled 650 to 670 days after intestinal transplant. The receptors originated from a human patient who received an intestinal transplant, so some T cells may come from the graft donor.

This clone was counted between two and nine times. The chain recombines TRBV20-1 with TRBJ2-5; D remains ambiguous. V was pared by 5 bases and J by 1 base, with 5 bases between. This CDR3 spans 11 amino acids. From germline, CDR1 is DFQATT and CDR2 SNEGSKA (reference sequence). CDR3 protein: CSAWTQETQYF. The DNA of the CDR3 is TGCAGTGCTTGGACCCAAGAGACCCAGTACTTC.

This clone was seen a single time. The chain has TRBV7-9 and TRBJ1-2; D is possibly TRBD1 (5 bases). CDR1 SEHNR and CDR2 FQNEAQ come from the germline V gene (reference sequence). The germline V and J ends were trimmed by 5 bases and 4 bases, with 11 bases remaining between them. The CDR3 is 13 amino acids. Here the CDR3 DNA reads TGTGCCAGCAGCCCTCCGGGGACCTATGGCTACACCTTC. This encodes CASSPPGTYGYTF.

The rearrangement joins TRBV27 to TRBJ1-5; unclear D gene. From germline, CDR1 is MNHEY and CDR2 SMNVEV (reference sequence). The CDR3 is 12 residues long. Trimming left V 6 bases short and J 7 bases short, with 10 bases between. Written as DNA, the CDR3 is TGTGCCAGCAGGCTGGGGAACCAGCCCCAGCATTTT. As protein: CASRLGNQPQHF.

The count of this clone is one. V is TRBV5-1 and J is TRBJ1-1; D gene unclear. Between the trimmed V and J ends, which lost 2 bases and 11 bases, there was a span of 19 bases. The CDR3 is 14 amino acids. Germline lookup yields CDR1 SGHRS and CDR2 YFSETQ. In DNA, the CDR3 is TGCGCCAGCAGCTTCCGGGTCTTGGGTTCAGAGGCTTTCTTT. Translated, it gives CASSFRVLGSEAFF.

CDR3 region: CARSPRMGGNQPQHF. The DNA of the CDR3 is TGTGCCAGAAGTCCCAGGATGGGGGGCAATCAGCCCCAGCATTTT. The chain joins TRBV5-3 to TRBJ1-5; possible D gene TRBD1, 5 bases. TRBV5-3 is labeled an ORF, and its function is uncertain. The CDR3 has 15 amino acids. V was trimmed by 5 bases and J by 2 bases, leaving 14 bases between them.

The rearrangement joins TRBV4-1 to TRBJ1-6; no firm D call. V shed 0 bases and J shed 10 bases, with 19 bases lying between them. The CDR3 contains 17 residues. Germline assignment: CDR1 MGHRA and CDR2 YSYEKL. CDR3 in DNA: TGCGCCAGCAGCCAAGATGATGCCTCGCCTCCCCCCTCACCCCTCCACTTT. This sequence encodes CASSQDDASPPPSPLHF.

This clone was seen just once. The chain uses TRBV11-2 and TRBJ1-4, with D uncertain. This CDR3 has 14 residues. Deletions cut 3 bases from V and 4 bases from J, with 9 bases between. Germline V lookup: CDR1 SGHAT, CDR2 FQNNGV. The CDR3: CASSLNSYNEKLFF. The CDR3 nucleotides read TGTGCCAGCAGCTTGAATAGCTATAATGAAAAACTGTTTTTT.